Listed below are T cell receptor beta chains from one sample, sequenced in a study of T cells in Graves' hyperthyroidism and ophthalmopathy. TCRdb fed the multiplex PCR reads into MiXCR, producing one record per CDR3 protein. The data hold 200,000 or so distinct CDR3 sequences, with roughly 17% observed a single time. Sequenced: blood. All receptors derive from a woman in her fifties or sixties with Graves' hyperthyroidism. The CDR3 runs from the conserved cysteine through the conserved F or W. Fields, in order: CDR3 length, J gene, V gene, clone size, D gene, CDR3 DNA, CDR3 protein. D genes are given only for firm matches. Expanded clones are given a class, and other clones once, few, many or no size at all.

CDR3 length: 13; J gene: TRBJ2-2; V gene: TRBV11-2; clone size: NA; D gene: NA; CDR3 DNA: TGTGCCAGCAGCGTATCTAGCTTCGGGGAGCTGTTTTTT; CDR3 protein: CASSVSSFGELFF
CDR3 length: 11; J gene: TRBJ2-5; V gene: TRBV2; clone size: many; D gene: NA; CDR3 DNA: TGTGCCAGCAGTGACGGGGAGACCCAGTACTTC; CDR3 protein: CASSDGETQYF
CDR3 length: 13; J gene: TRBJ2-1; V gene: TRBV10-3; clone size: many; D gene: NA; CDR3 DNA: TGTGCCATCAGACTAGCATCGGGCAATGAGCAGTTCTTC; CDR3 protein: CAIRLASGNEQFF
CDR3 length: 15; J gene: TRBJ2-2; V gene: TRBV3-1; clone size: many; D gene: NA; CDR3 DNA: TGTGCCAGCAGCCAAGCAGGGAGAGCCACCGGGGAGCTGTTTTTT; CDR3 protein: CASSQAGRATGELFF
CDR3 length: 15; J gene: TRBJ2-7; V gene: TRBV6-1; clone size: many; D gene: TRBD1; CDR3 DNA: TGTGCCAGCACGCCCTCGCAGGGGGCGCGGGGCGAGCAGTACTTC; CDR3 protein: CASTPSQGARGEQYF
CDR3 length: 15; J gene: TRBJ2-2; V gene: TRBV10-3; clone size: few; D gene: TRBD2; CDR3 DNA: TGTGCCACCACCGGGACTAGCGGATATGCTGGGGAGCTGTTTTTT; CDR3 protein: CATTGTSGYAGELFF
CDR3 length: 14; J gene: TRBJ1-2; V gene: TRBV7-9; clone size: few; D gene: NA; CDR3 DNA: TGTGCCAGCAGCACCAGGGATGGTGTCTATGGCTACACCTTC; CDR3 protein: CASSTRDGVYGYTF
CDR3 length: 15; J gene: TRBJ2-7; V gene: TRBV10-2; clone size: many; D gene: TRBD2; CDR3 DNA: TGCGCCAGCAGTGAGTTAGCCAGCGGGAGTCACGAGCAGTACTTC; CDR3 protein: CASSELASGSHEQYF
CDR3 length: 14; J gene: TRBJ1-2; V gene: TRBV19; clone size: NA; D gene: NA; CDR3 DNA: TGTGCCAGTACCATACCGGCCGGGGCCAACGGCTACACCTTC; CDR3 protein: CASTIPAGANGYTF
CDR3 length: 13; J gene: TRBJ2-1; V gene: TRBV28; clone size: NA; D gene: TRBD1; CDR3 DNA: TGTGCCACTTCCCGGGACAGGGACAATGAGCAGTTCTTC; CDR3 protein: CATSRDRDNEQFF
CDR3 length: 17; J gene: TRBJ2-4; V gene: TRBV7-9; clone size: NA; D gene: TRBD2; CDR3 DNA: TGTGCCAGCAGCGCAAGACTAGCGGGGCTAGCCAAAAACATTCAGTACTTC; CDR3 protein: CASSARLAGLAKNIQYF
CDR3 length: 12; J gene: TRBJ1-5; V gene: TRBV30; clone size: many; D gene: NA; CDR3 DNA: TGTGCCTGGGGAGGGGGCAATCAGCCCCAGCATTTT; CDR3 protein: CAWGGGNQPQHF
CDR3 length: 16; J gene: TRBJ1-6; V gene: TRBV2; clone size: many; D gene: NA; CDR3 DNA: TGTGCCAGCAGTCAAGAAACCGGGACCTCCTTTTCACCCCTCCACTTT; CDR3 protein: CASSQETGTSFSPLHF
CDR3 length: 15; J gene: TRBJ2-1; V gene: TRBV5-1; clone size: many; D gene: TRBD2; CDR3 DNA: TGCGCCAGCAGCTTGGGTAGCGGGGGGTTCAATGAGCAGTTCTTC; CDR3 protein: CASSLGSGGFNEQFF
CDR3 length: 12; J gene: TRBJ1-1; V gene: TRBV29-1; clone size: few; D gene: NA; CDR3 DNA: TGCAGCGTTTTCGAGGGAGGCACTGAAGCTTTCTTT; CDR3 protein: CSVFEGGTEAFF
CDR3 length: 17; J gene: TRBJ2-2; V gene: TRBV30; clone size: many; D gene: TRBD2; CDR3 DNA: TGTGCCTGGAGTCGGGGACTAGCGGGAGTTGTCACCGGGGAGCTGTTTTTT; CDR3 protein: CAWSRGLAGVVTGELFF
CDR3 length: 15; J gene: TRBJ2-7; V gene: TRBV20-1; clone size: NA; D gene: TRBD2; CDR3 DNA: TGCAGTGCTAGAGATTCGGCTAGCGGAGACTACGAGCAGTACTTC; CDR3 protein: CSARDSASGDYEQYF
CDR3 length: 17; J gene: TRBJ2-3; V gene: TRBV27; clone size: many; D gene: TRBD2; CDR3 DNA: TGTGCCAGCAGCTACGCTACGACTAGCGGGAGCACAGATACGCAGTATTTT; CDR3 protein: CASSYATTSGSTDTQYF
CDR3 length: 14; J gene: TRBJ2-7; V gene: TRBV20-1; clone size: many; D gene: TRBD1; CDR3 DNA: TGCAGTGCTCCCTTTAGACAGGGGGCCTACGAGCAGTACTTC; CDR3 protein: CSAPFRQGAYEQYF
CDR3 length: 14; J gene: TRBJ2-1; V gene: TRBV5-1; clone size: many; D gene: TRBD1; CDR3 DNA: TGCGCCAGCAGCCGGGACAGAGCTTACAATGAGCAGTTCTTC; CDR3 protein: CASSRDRAYNEQFF
CDR3 length: 13; J gene: TRBJ2-5; V gene: TRBV5-1; clone size: NA; D gene: TRBD2; CDR3 DNA: TGCGCCAGCAGCCCTAGCGGGAGTGAGACCCAGTACTTC; CDR3 protein: CASSPSGSETQYF
CDR3 length: 16; J gene: TRBJ1-1; V gene: TRBV4-1; clone size: many; D gene: TRBD1; CDR3 DNA: TGCGCCAGCAGCCATAGTAGGACAGGGGGATCTTATGTAGCTTTCTTT; CDR3 protein: CASSHSRTGGSYVAFF
CDR3 length: 13; J gene: TRBJ2-5; V gene: TRBV30; clone size: NA; D gene: TRBD2; CDR3 DNA: TGTGCCTGGCTGGGACGGGGGGTTGGGACCCAGTACTTC; CDR3 protein: CAWLGRGVGTQYF
CDR3 length: 11; J gene: TRBJ2-3; V gene: TRBV6-5; clone size: NA; D gene: NA; CDR3 DNA: TGTGCCAGCAGTTACAGAGATACGCAGTATTTT; CDR3 protein: CASSYRDTQYF
CDR3 length: 15; J gene: TRBJ1-2; V gene: TRBV3-1; clone size: many; D gene: NA; CDR3 DNA: TGTGCCAGCAGCCTCCTCGGGGCAGGCAACTATGGCTACACCTTC; CDR3 protein: CASSLLGAGNYGYTF
CDR3 length: 15; J gene: TRBJ2-7; V gene: TRBV5-1; clone size: many; D gene: NA; CDR3 DNA: TGCGCCAGCAGCTTGGCCTCCAGCGGCTCCTACGAGCAGTACTTC; CDR3 protein: CASSLASSGSYEQYF